The 12 T cell receptor beta chains in this list originate from one sample, sequenced in a study of blood T cell repertoires in COVID-19. TCRdb's table, derived via immunoSEQ multiplex PCR, lists solely in-frame clones and lacks some. The profile shows roughly 130,000 clones, 80% to 85% of them singletons. The sample consisted of PBMCs or T cells enriched from blood (not recorded which). The receptors were sampled from a man aged 35 to 55 with acute COVID-19.

The V call is TRBV7-8, the J call TRBJ2-1; 11 bases are a match to TRBD2. CDR1 and CDR2 from the germline V gene are SGHVS and FQNEAQ. The CDR3 contains 17 residues. With V trimmed by 6 bases and J by 8 bases, 15 bases remained unmatched. The CDR3, as DNA: TGTGCCAGCAGTCAAGAGGTAGCGGGAGGGCCAGGGTATGAGCAGTTCTTC. Protein product: CASSQEVAGGPGYEQFF.

In this sample, this clone turned up a few times. DNA of the CDR3: TGTGCCAGCAGTTTACCCCTCCTAGCGGGAGAGCAAGAGACCCAGTACTTC. Its translation: CASSLPLLAGEQETQYF. This chain uses TRBV28 with TRBJ2-5; 10 bases fit TRBD2. With 2 bases clipped from V and 2 bases from J, the junction kept 8 bases outside the gene matches. This CDR3 is 17 amino acids long. Germline V gene lookup returns CDR1 MDHEN and CDR2 SYDVKM.

The rearrangement joins TRBV5-8 to TRBJ2-2, with TRBD2 matching over 14 bases. The germline CDR1 and CDR2 sequences are SGHTS and YDEGEE. CDR3 length: 16 residues. The J segment lost 5 bases and the V segment lost 4 bases, leaving 4 bases of the junction unmatched. The CDR3 DNA reads TGTGCCAGCAGCGGACTAGCGGGAGGCAGGACCGGGGAGCTGTTTTTT. This codes for CASSGLAGGRTGELFF. Complete variable domain (other parts from reference TRBV5-8 and TRBJ2-2): EAGVTQSPTHLIKTRGQQATLRCSPISGHTSVYWYQQALGLGLQFLLWYDEGEERNRGNFPPRFSGRQFPNYSSELNVNALELEDSALYLCASSGLAGGRTGELFFGEGSRLTVL.

V usage is TRBV6-6 and J usage is TRBJ2-5; the match to TRBD2 covers 11 bases. The CDR3 length is 14 residues. In germline, CDR1 is MNHNY, CDR2 SVGAGI (reference sequence). V was pared by 9 bases and J by 2 bases, with 5 bases of the junction left unmatched. The CDR3 loop is CASTSGGLQETQYF. CDR3 coding DNA: TGTGCCAGTACTAGCGGGGGCCTACAAGAGACCCAGTACTTC.

This sequence joins TRBV28 and TRBJ2-7; TRBD2 might be the D (5 bases). Germline V lookup: CDR1 MDHEN, CDR2 SYDVKM. V was shortened by 4 bases and J by 1 base, with 14 bases between the two germline ends. CDR3 length: 15 amino acids. The CDR3 DNA reads TGTGCCAGCAGTTCCCCCGCGGGCCCGTCCTACGAGCAGTACTTC. Its translation is CASSSPAGPSYEQYF. The variable domain in full, with the rest retrieved from reference TRBV28 and TRBJ2-7, is DVKVTQSSRYLVKRTGEKVFLECVQDMDHENMFWYRQDPGLGLRLIYFSYDVKMKEKGDIPEGYSVSREKKERFSLILESASTNQTSMYLCASSSPAGPSYEQYFGPGTRLTVT.

The chain recombines TRBV18 with TRBJ1-3; D is undetermined. Trimming took off 4 bases at V and 4 bases at J, with 8 bases between the two ends. There are 13 residues in the CDR3. Germline V CDR1 and CDR2: KGHSH, LQKENI. For the CDR3, the DNA is TGTGCCAGCTCACAAAACCTAGGAAACACCATATATTTT. Protein: CASSQNLGNTIYF.

This rearrangement joins TRBV3-1 (or the pseudogene TRBV3-2) to TRBJ1-4, with D unresolved. Germline V CDR1 and CDR2: LGHDT, YNNKEL (reference sequence). The CDR3 is 17 residues long. V shed 0 bases and J shed 4 bases, with 15 bases lying between them. Here the CDR3 DNA reads TGTGCCAGCAGCCAAGATCCCAGGCGAGTTGGTAATGAAAAACTGTTTTTT. Encoded protein: CASSQDPRRVGNEKLFF.

This chain connects TRBV7-9 to TRBJ1-4; weak D call: TRBD1 (5 bases). The CDR3 contains 14 residues. Trimming removed 1 base from V and 8 bases from J, with 11 bases in between. In germline, CDR1 is SEHNR, CDR2 FQNEAQ (reference sequence). CDR3 in DNA: TGTGCCAGCAGCTTAGGAGGGGAGGACGAAAAACTGTTTTTT. Protein sequence: CASSLGGEDEKLFF.

The chain is built from TRBV19 and TRBJ1-5; 8 bases agree with TRBD1. The CDR3 is made up of 14 amino acids. Germline V gene sequence: CDR1 LNHDA, CDR2 SQIVND (reference sequence). The trim removed 6 bases at V and 5 bases at J, leaving 6 bases unmatched. The CDR3: CASSPGQGHQPQHF. CDR3 bases: TGTGCCAGTAGCCCCGGACAGGGTCATCAGCCCCAGCATTTT.

The rearrangement joins TRBV10-3 to TRBJ2-7, with a weak D call TRBD2 (5 bases). Per germline, CDR1 ENHRY and CDR2 SYGVKD. The CDR3 runs to 12 residues. Trimming stripped 4 bases from V and 7 bases from J, with 11 bases between. CDR3 in DNA: TGTGCCATCAGTGGGCTCGGGGAGGAGCAGTACTTC. As protein: CAISGLGEEQYF.

In DNA, the CDR3 is TGTGCCAGCAGTTTAGTCGACGAGCAGTACTTC. This codes for CASSLVDEQYF. This sequence joins TRBV28 and TRBJ2-7, with D hard to call. Germline loops: CDR1 MDHEN, CDR2 SYDVKM. This CDR3 is 11 amino acids long. V gave up 2 bases and J gave up 5 bases, with 4 bases separating them.

This clone was counted a few times. CDR3 loop: CASTSGLAFDNEQFF. The CDR3 DNA follows: TGTGCCAGCACCTCAGGACTAGCGTTCGACAATGAGCAGTTCTTC. The chain employs TRBV28 and TRBJ2-1; TRBD2 matches 9 bases. After removal of 7 bases from V and 5 bases from J, the junction contained 9 bases not matched to a gene. CDR3 length equals 15 residues. Germline CDR1 and CDR2: MDHEN and SYDVKM.